The entry that follows covers one TCR beta chain sequence. Using immunoSEQ multiplex PCR, the repertoire was profiled, and TCRdb retains in-frame clones only, with some absent. The sample yields approximately 420,000 clones, approximately 90% seen once. This specimen comes from a study of Ad26.COV2.S vaccination and SARS-CoV-2 variants. Per the germline V gene, CDR1 is SGHDT and CDR2 is YYEEEE. CDR3 size: 14 residues. Between the trimmed V and J ends, which lost 0 bases and 10 bases, there was a span of 13 bases. The sample's treatment: roughly 18 received Ad26.COV2.S at low or high dose, single or two shots; roughly five received placebo; per-sample allocation not given. Day 63 after the first vaccine or placebo injection was the time point for sampling.

The J gene is TRBJ1-4, the V gene TRBV5-6, with a weak D call TRBD1 (6 bases). The TCR sequence derives from a person aged 18-60 years who received the Ad26.COV2.S COVID-19 vaccine or a placebo. Here the sequenced sample was peripheral blood, taken in a trial of Ad26.COV2.S vaccine versus placebo. The CDR3 here is CASSLASGHIKLFF. The CDR3 coding sequence is TGTGCCAGCAGCTTGGCCTCGGGACACATAAAACTGTTTTTT.